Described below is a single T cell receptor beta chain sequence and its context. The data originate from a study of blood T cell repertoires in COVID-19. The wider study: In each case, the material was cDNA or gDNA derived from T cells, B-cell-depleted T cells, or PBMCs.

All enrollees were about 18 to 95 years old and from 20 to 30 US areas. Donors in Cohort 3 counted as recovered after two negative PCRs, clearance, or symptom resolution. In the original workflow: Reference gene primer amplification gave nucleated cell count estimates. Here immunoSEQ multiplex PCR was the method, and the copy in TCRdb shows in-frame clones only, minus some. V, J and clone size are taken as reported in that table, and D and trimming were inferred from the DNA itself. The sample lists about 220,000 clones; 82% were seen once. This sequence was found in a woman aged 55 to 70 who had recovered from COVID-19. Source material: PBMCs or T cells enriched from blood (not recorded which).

The CDR3 nucleotides read TGTGCCAGCTCACCGGACAGGGGTTGGGAAAAACTGTTTTTT. This gives the protein CASSPDRGWEKLFF. The V gene is TRBV18, the J gene TRBJ1-4; the match to TRBD1 covers 9 bases. V shed 3 bases and J 8 bases; nucleotides not matched to a gene: 4. The CDR3 length is 14 residues. Germline lookup yields CDR1 KGHSH and CDR2 LQKENI.